These 5 T cell receptor beta chains share one sample of origin, sequenced in a study of cytomegalovirus exposure and HLA in healthy donors. PCR used 60 Vbeta primers and 13 Jbeta primers. Only in-frame clones appear in the TCRdb table, and some are missing; sequencing was by immunoSEQ multiplex PCR. Of 180,000 or so clones detected, approximately 83% appear once; the ten largest clones hold about 9.3%. The specimen was PBMCs. These TCRs come from a man between 18 and 35 years old in good health and CMV-seropositive.

V is TRBV7-6 and J is TRBJ1-5; TRBD1 agrees at 7 bases. The CDR3 totals 15 residues. Losses at the gene ends were 3 bases for V and 2 bases for J; bases not matched to a gene: 4. From germline, CDR1 is SGHVS and CDR2 FNYEAQ. The CDR3 loop is CASSLDTGGNQPQHF. The CDR3 DNA reads as TGTGCCAGCAGCTTGGATACAGGGGGCAATCAGCCCCAGCATTTT.

J is TRBJ1-1 and V is TRBV18; 10 bases line up with TRBD1. The CDR3 is 14 residues long. Trimming took 5 bases from V and 11 from J; bases not matched to a gene: 11. CDR1 is KGHSH, CDR2 LQKENI, per germline. CDR3 protein: CASSIRDRGLRAFF. CDR3 in DNA: TGTGCCAGCTCAATCCGGGACAGGGGTCTACGGGCTTTCTTT.

The chain is built from TRBV18 and TRBJ2-3; perhaps TRBD2 as D (5 bases). This CDR3 is 15 amino acids long. V lost 3 bases to trimming and J lost 1 base, with 11 bases between them. Germline CDR1 is KGHSH and CDR2 is LQKENI. The DNA for the CDR3 is TGTGCCAGCTCACCGAGGGAATTCGGCACAGATACGCAGTATTTT. This codes for CASSPREFGTDTQYF.

The V call is TRBV19, the J call TRBJ1-1; the D is unclear. CDR3 length: 10 residues. Trimming removed 5 bases at V and 9 bases at J, with 7 bases between. CDR1 is LNHDA and CDR2 is SQIVND in the germline V gene (reference sequence). The CDR3 region is CASSFLQAFF. The CDR3 DNA reads TGTGCCAGTAGTTTCCTACAAGCTTTCTTT.

The chain combines TRBV13 with TRBJ2-7, with D perhaps matching TRBD2 (7 bases). CDR1 is PRHDT and CDR2 is FYEKMQ in the germline V gene (reference sequence). Deletions cut 5 bases from V and 3 bases from J, with 20 bases between. The length of the CDR3 is 16 residues. The CDR3 DNA sequence: TGTGCCAGCAGCGGACTTCCGGCAGGGGACTACTACGAGCAGTACTTC. Translated, it gives CASSGLPAGDYYEQYF.